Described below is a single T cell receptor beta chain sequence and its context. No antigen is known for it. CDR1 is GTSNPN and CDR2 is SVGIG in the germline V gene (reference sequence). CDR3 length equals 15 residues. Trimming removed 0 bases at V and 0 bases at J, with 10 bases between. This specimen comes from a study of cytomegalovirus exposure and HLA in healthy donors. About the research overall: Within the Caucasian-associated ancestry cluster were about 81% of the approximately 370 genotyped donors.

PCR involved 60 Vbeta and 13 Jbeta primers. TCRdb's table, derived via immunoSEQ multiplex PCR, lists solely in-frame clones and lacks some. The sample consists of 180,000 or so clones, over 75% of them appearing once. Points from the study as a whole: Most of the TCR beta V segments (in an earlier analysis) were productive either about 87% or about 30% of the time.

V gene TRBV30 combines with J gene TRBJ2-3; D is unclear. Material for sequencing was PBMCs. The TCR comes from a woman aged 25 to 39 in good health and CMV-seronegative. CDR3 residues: CAWSVQLTSTDTQYF. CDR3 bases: TGTGCCTGGAGTGTTCAGCTGACAAGCACAGATACGCAGTATTTT.